The clone carrying this T cell receptor beta chain has just a few counts. What it recognizes is unknown. V lost 10 bases and J lost 3, with 24 bases in between. In germline, CDR1 is MNHEY, CDR2 SVGAGI. The CDR3 consists of 16 residues. TCRdb recomputed calls from the reads with MiXCR, one row per CDR3 protein. The sample lists about 470,000 distinct CDR3 sequences; about 42% were seen once. The record originates from a study of T cell repertoires in cytomegalovirus infection. The wider study: Recently identified HLA-C-restricted and well-studied HLA-B-restricted CMV epitopes were used.

Sequenced here: cultured PBMCs, sampled from culture after CMV antigen stimulation. The receptor comes from a human donor in good health (CMV status not recorded). Some clones in this sample may be carry-over from other donors' samples. The rearrangement links TRBV6-5 to TRBJ2-5, with D uncertain. CDR3: CAKVRLNTPVEETQYF. The CDR3 DNA sequence: TGTGCCAAAGTGCGATTGAACACCCCCGTAGAAGAGACCCAGTACTTC.